These 10 T cell receptor beta chains originate from one sample sequenced in a study of T cells after posttransplantation cyclophosphamide. A marrow graft followed busulfan-fludarabine conditioning, with cyclophosphamide on days +3 and +4. Sequenced by immunoSEQ multiplex PCR; TCRdb stores in-frame clones only, minus some. Counted here are about 43,000 clones, roughly 88% occurring once; the ten biggest clones make up 2% to 3%. The source was PBMCs, collected about 60 days after allogeneic stem cell transplant with posttransplant cyclophosphamide. These receptors all stem from a male patient aged 55 to 70 who received an allogeneic stem cell transplant from a related donor and was CMV-positive. Some T cells may be the graft donor's.

Details on this clone: As the CDR3 is not closed by the conserved phenylalanine or tryptophan, this likely results from a read error. The DNA is left out, because the CDR3 cannot be placed on it with certainty; the CDR3 is given as TCRdb lists it. J is TRBJ1-1 and V is TRBV6-5; the D call of TRBD1 is as the table states it, not checked on the DNA. The length of the CDR3 is 12 amino acids, counting both ends. In germline, CDR1 is MNHEY, CDR2 SVGAGI. The CDR3 loop is CASSESLTGVKG.

The chain has TRBV27 and TRBJ1-1; perhaps TRBD1 as D (5 bases). This CDR3 contains 14 residues. The germline CDR1 and CDR2 sequences are MNHEY and SMNVEV (reference sequence). The V and J ends lost 2 bases and 3 bases respectively, with 10 bases between them. CDR3 DNA sequence: TGTGCCAGCAGTTTAAGCAGGGCGGACACTGAAGCTTTCTTT. Residues: CASSLSRADTEAFF.

The chain has TRBV30 and TRBJ1-2, with D possibly matching TRBD1 (5 bases). Trimming left V 0 bases short and J 4 bases short, with 21 bases between. The germline CDR1 and CDR2 sequences are GTSNPN and SVGIG (reference sequence). The CDR3 runs to 17 residues. This CDR3 reads CAWSVPQGLSGSYGYTF. DNA of the CDR3: TGTGCCTGGAGTGTCCCCCAGGGACTGTCAGGCAGCTATGGCTACACCTTC.

V gene TRBV6-5 combines with J gene TRBJ1-1; D possibly corresponds to TRBD1 (6 bases). This CDR3 has 11 amino acids. Germline CDR1 and CDR2: MNHEY and SVGAGI. V lost 6 bases, J lost 7 bases, and 9 bases lay in between. The CDR3: CASRMDSEAFF. CDR3 bases: TGTGCCAGCAGGATGGACAGTGAAGCTTTCTTT.

V and J are TRBV5-6 and TRBJ1-2; tentatively, D is TRBD1 (5 bases). V was shortened by 3 bases and J by 6 bases, with 24 bases between the two germline ends. The CDR3 covers 17 residues. Germline V gene lookup returns CDR1 SGHDT and CDR2 YYEEEE. The CDR3 loop reads CASSSDQLFDRKNGYTF. CDR3 nucleotides: TGTGCCAGCAGCTCAGACCAACTCTTTGACAGAAAGAATGGCTACACCTTC.

This chain connects TRBV6-1 to TRBJ2-3, with TRBD2 matching over 9 bases. The CDR3 has 15 residues. Germline CDR1 is MNHNS and CDR2 is SASEGT. Germline trimming cut 4 bases from V and 1 base from J; bases unmatched to any gene: 3. CDR3 DNA: TGTGCCAGCAGTGTGTCTAGCGGGGGCACAGATACGCAGTATTTT. It is translated as CASSVSSGGTDTQYF.

V is TRBV2 and J is TRBJ1-2; the match to TRBD1 covers 7 bases. This CDR3 is 16 amino acids long. CDR1 SNHLY and CDR2 FYNNEI come from the germline V gene. Trimming cost V 4 bases and J 8 bases; bases outside gene matches: 16. DNA for the CDR3: TGTGCCAGCAGTGGGGCATCCGGGACAGCGCAATCGGGCTACACCTTC. The encoded protein is CASSGASGTAQSGYTF.

This sequence joins TRBV9 and TRBJ1-1; no clear D gene. The CDR3 spans 13 residues. V was shortened by 0 bases and J by 1 base, with 4 bases between the two germline ends. Germline lookup yields CDR1 SGDLS and CDR2 YYNGEE. The CDR3 DNA reads TGTGCCAGCAGCGTAGACTGGAACACTGAAGCTTTCTTT. Translated, it gives CASSVDWNTEAFF. The full variable domain, its missing parts supplied by reference TRBV9 and TRBJ1-1, is DSGVTQTPKHLITATGQRVTLRCSPRSGDLSVYWYQQSLDQGLQFLIQYYNGEERAKGNILERFSAQQFPDLHSELNLSSLELGDSALYFCASSVDWNTEAFFGQGTRLTVV.

The chain couples TRBV29-1 to TRBJ2-1; 11 positions agree with TRBD2. With V trimmed by 6 bases and J by 7 bases, 5 bases remained unmatched. Germline CDR1 reads SQVTM; CDR2 reads ANQGSEA. The CDR3 has 13 residues. The CDR3 DNA sequence: TGCAGCGTCTTAGCGGGGGGGGCGAATGAGCAGTTCTTC. Translating gives CSVLAGGANEQFF.

The V and J genes are TRBV2 and TRBJ1-2, with 10 nucleotides matching TRBD1. With 6 bases clipped from V and 6 bases from J, the junction kept 10 bases outside the gene matches. The germline gives CDR1 SNHLY, CDR2 FYNNEI. The CDR3 runs 15 residues. The chain's CDR3 is CASRATGGALNGYTF. The CDR3 region has the DNA TGTGCCAGCAGGGCGACAGGGGGCGCATTGAATGGCTACACCTTC.